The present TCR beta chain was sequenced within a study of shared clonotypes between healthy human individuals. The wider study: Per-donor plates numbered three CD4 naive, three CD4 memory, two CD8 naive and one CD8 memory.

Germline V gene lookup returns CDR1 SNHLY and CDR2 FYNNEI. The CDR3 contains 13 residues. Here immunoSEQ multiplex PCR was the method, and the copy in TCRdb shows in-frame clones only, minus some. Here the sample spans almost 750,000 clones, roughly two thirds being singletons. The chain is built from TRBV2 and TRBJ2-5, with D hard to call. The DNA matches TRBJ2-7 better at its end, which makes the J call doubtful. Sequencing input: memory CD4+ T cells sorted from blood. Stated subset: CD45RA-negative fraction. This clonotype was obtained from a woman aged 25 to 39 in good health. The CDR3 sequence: CASSQSSSYEQYF. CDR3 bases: TGTGCCAGCAGTCAATCGTCCTCCTACGAGCAGTACTTC.